These 10 T cell receptor beta chains originate from one sample sequenced in a study of blood T cells in healthy people across ages. PCR was performed a second time for about 7 to 11 cycles using a sample-barcoded 5' primer and a J-beta primer mix. A single record per CDR3 protein comes from TCRdb applying MiXCR to the 5' RACE reads. The table records approximately 960,000 distinct CDR3 sequences, 25% to 30% of them present only once. The data were also submitted as part of a second study, on T cells of mothers and their children.

Specimen: blood. Receptors originate from a woman in her forties in good health.

The chain combines TRBV7-3 with TRBJ1-6; TRBD1 agrees at 8 bases. Per germline, CDR1 SGHTA and CDR2 FQGTGA. Trimming took 5 bases from V and 9 from J; bases not matched to a gene: 9. CDR3 size: 15 residues. This chain's CDR3 is CASSLGTGTRSPLHF. In nucleotides, the CDR3 is TGTGCCAGCAGCCTCGGGACAGGTACACGTTCACCCCTCCACTTT.

This clonotype was detected only a few times. The chain employs TRBV12-3 or TRBV12-4 and TRBJ1-5; possibly TRBD1 for D (6 bases). CDR3 length equals 16 residues. The ends were cut back, 5 bases at V and 2 bases at J, with 16 bases in the middle. CDR3: CASSIRGSGGNQPQHF. CDR3 bases: TGTGCCAGCAGTATCAGGGGAAGTGGTGGCAATCAGCCCCAGCATTTT.

Remarks on this clonotype: Being one base from a much bigger clone, this may be a read error. The chain links TRBV24-1 to TRBJ2-5; 7 positions agree with TRBD1. Germline CDR1 KGHDR, CDR2 SFDVKD. This CDR3 has 15 amino acids. CDR3 sequence reads: CAASDSRGPGETQYF. The CDR3 DNA reads as TGTGCCGCCAGTGATTCTAGGGGGCCTGGGGAGACCCAGTACTTC.

On this clonotype itself: A much larger clone lies one base from this, so it may be a read error. The V gene is TRBV27, the J gene TRBJ2-1; no reliable D call. Germline CDR1 is MNHEY and CDR2 is SMNVEV (reference sequence). The CDR3 has 14 amino acids. Trimming removed 6 bases at V and 10 bases at J, with 19 bases between. This CDR3 reads CASSLDGISYEQFF. The CDR3 DNA reads as TGTGCCAGCAGCCTTGATGGGATTTCCTACGAGCAGTTCTTC.

This clonotype has ten or more counts. V usage is TRBV18 and J usage is TRBJ1-1; no clear D gene. Per germline, CDR1 KGHSH and CDR2 LQKENI. The CDR3 runs 15 residues. Between the trimmed V and J ends, which lost 3 bases and 7 bases, there was a span of 18 bases. The CDR3 sequence is CASSPSVAPFLEAFF. In DNA, the CDR3 is TGTGCCAGCTCACCGTCGGTGGCTCCTTTCCTTGAAGCTTTCTTT.

This clonotype showed up many times. The chain recombines TRBV24-1 with TRBJ1-1; D might be TRBD1 (6 bases). V gave up 7 bases and J gave up 2 bases, with 13 bases separating them. This CDR3 has 14 amino acids. Germline V gene sequence: CDR1 KGHDR, CDR2 SFDVKD. The CDR3 protein is CATRETGGNTEAFF. CDR3 coding DNA: TGTGCCACCAGAGAGACAGGCGGTAACACTGAAGCTTTCTTT.

Written as DNA, the CDR3 is TGTGCCAGCAGCTTATTGGGACAGGGGGCTATTCTCAACTCAGAGACCCAGTACTTC. As protein: CASSLLGQGAILNSETQYF. V usage is TRBV7-9 and J usage is TRBJ2-5; 12 nucleotides line up with TRBD1. V trimming: 2 bases; J trimming: 4 bases; junction bases outside the gene matches: 14. The CDR3 totals 19 residues. CDR1 is SEHNR, CDR2 FQNEAQ, per germline (reference sequence).

The rearrangement joins TRBV6-5 to TRBJ2-7; D uncertain. The germline V gene has CDR1 MNHEY and CDR2 SVGAGI. The V and J ends lost 6 bases and 3 bases respectively, with 15 bases between them. The length of the CDR3 is 14 residues. CDR3 residues: CASSSATSNYEQYF. The CDR3, as DNA: TGTGCCAGCAGCTCCGCTACCTCCAACTACGAGCAGTACTTC.

This chain joins TRBV4-1 and TRBJ2-3; no firm D call. The germline V and J ends were trimmed by 4 bases and 5 bases, with 10 bases remaining between them. Germline CDR1 and CDR2: MGHRA and YSYEKL. The CDR3 runs 13 residues. DNA for the CDR3: TGCGCCAGCAGCCGCTCGATGGAAGATACGCAGTATTTT. Translating gives CASSRSMEDTQYF.

V gene TRBV13 combines with J gene TRBJ2-5; 9 nucleotides align to TRBD1. J gave up 7 bases and V 0 bases, and 0 bases lay outside the gene matches. The CDR3 has 13 residues. Germline lookup yields CDR1 PRHDT and CDR2 FYEKMQ (reference sequence). The CDR3 DNA reads as TGTGCCAGCAGCTTAGGGACAGGGGGGACCCAGTACTTC. Encoded protein: CASSLGTGGTQYF.